The clone carrying this T cell receptor (beta chain) was found once. Antigen: not known. This sample was included in a study of cytomegalovirus exposure and HLA in healthy donors. It was with 60 Vbeta and 13 Jbeta primers that the PCR ran. This table comes from immunoSEQ multiplex PCR, and its TCRdb copy is limited to in-frame clones, with some not included. The sample contains about 69,000 clones, roughly 68% of which appear only once. The CDR3 totals 15 residues. Trimming removed 4 bases from V and 0 bases from J, with 10 bases in between. Per the germline V gene, CDR1 is LNHDA and CDR2 is SQIVND (reference sequence). Study-level findings and limits: Presence/absence analyses supposed approximately even sequencing depth among donors. A later analysis reportedly found fewer N-insertions in an Asian-associated ancestry cluster than the roughly 730-donor mean. Later analysis suggested links between common viral pathogens and several top significant clusters.

This TCR was recovered from an older woman in good health and CMV-seropositive. The sample was PBMCs. V and J are TRBV19 and TRBJ1-3, with D maybe TRBD1 (5 bases). The CDR3 loop is CASSSTGYSGNTIYF. The CDR3 DNA follows: TGTGCCAGTAGTAGTACAGGATACTCTGGAAACACCATATATTTT.